This note documents a single T cell receptor beta chain sequence. Via MiXCR, TCRdb re-called the RT-PCR reads, giving one row per CDR3 protein. The data hold about 700,000 distinct CDR3 sequences, with 13% to 15% observed a single time. The ends lost 3 bases at V and 0 bases at J; junction bases unmatched: 4. Germline loops: CDR1 MGHDK, CDR2 SYGVNS. The CDR3 has 17 residues. Sequencing was done on a sample of memory CD4+ T cells from blood. The V and J genes are TRBV25-1 and TRBJ2-3, with TRBD2 matching over 12 bases. The origin of this receptor is a female donor in good health, serving as a healthy control. For the CDR3, the DNA is TGTGCCAGCAGTGACCAGACTAGCGGGGGTAGCACAGATACGCAGTATTTT. This sequence encodes CASSDQTSGGSTDTQYF.